This TCR beta chain was captured in a study of T cells and Merkel cell carcinoma outcomes. Study findings and constraints: In Merkel cell carcinoma, repertoire and T-cell density reportedly predicted outcomes.

The CDR3 is 11 residues long. Germline-derived CDR1 and CDR2 are SEHNR and FQNEAQ (reference sequence). V shed 11 bases and J shed 0 bases, with 7 bases lying between them. Profiled with immunoSEQ multiplex PCR; TCRdb holds only in-frame clones, not every one. The sample has over 5,500 clones, about nine tenths seen once. Note on this clone: No antigen is known for it.

Sequencing was performed on tumor tissue from Merkel cell carcinoma. The chain couples TRBV7-9 to TRBJ1-1, with unresolved D. The sequence came from a human donor with Merkel cell carcinoma. DNA of the CDR3: TGTGCCGGCCAACTGAACACTGAAGCTTTCTTT. Translation gives CAGQLNTEAFF.